This T cell receptor beta chain was identified in a study of Graves' ophthalmopathy and Graves' hyperthyroidism. RNA transcripts provided the template for amplifying TCR beta CDR3 regions. RT-PCR was first run with HTBI primers, then multiplex PCR in a second round. TCRdb reprocessed the multiplex PCR reads with MiXCR, giving one entry per CDR3 protein. The sample holds 500,000 to 700,000 distinct CDR3 sequences, under 45% seen once. This CDR3 comprises 17 residues. Germline V gene lookup returns CDR1 MNHNY and CDR2 SVGAGI (reference sequence). V was cut by 4 bases and J by 4 bases, with 17 bases left in between. This clonotype was observed at least ten times. The antigen remains unidentified. General study results and limits: Ophthalmopathy progression prediction by the model yielded a sensitivity of 60% to 71% and a specificity of less than 75%.

Orbital computed tomography, together with clinical symptoms, serum thyroxine, TRAb and thyroid ultrasound, was used for diagnosis. V gene TRBV6-6 combines with J gene TRBJ2-6, with D maybe TRBD1 (5 bases). The TCR sequence derives from an adult man with Graves' hyperthyroidism. Sample: peripheral blood or thyroid tissue (not recorded which). CDR3 nucleotide sequence: TGTGCCAGCAGTTCCGAGCCTGGGGCGGAGGGGGCCAACGTCCTGACTTTC. Its protein product is CASSSEPGAEGANVLTF.